The sequence of this T cell receptor (beta chain) was determined in a study of long-term antiretroviral therapy in people with HIV. Two or more post-ART PBMC samples, plus at least one pre-ART sample, were available for each donor. Cryopreserved PBMC numbered 1-10 million per sample before DNA extraction. In the case of this clone: Its antigen is still unknown.

Study-level points and caveats: Blood dates from 2004 to 2017, possibly under older ART regimens. Clonal populations expanded prior to ART predominated within the repertoire at all time points.

The libraries were made with immunoSEQ v3.0 at survey level. Sequenced by immunoSEQ multiplex PCR; TCRdb stores in-frame clones only, minus some. The table includes over 15,000 clones, less than 85% detected once. CDR3 length: 20 amino acids. Germline values: CDR1 LGHNT, CDR2 FRNRAP. With V trimmed by 1 base and J by 2 bases, 14 bases remained unmatched. The sequence was collected from a woman aged 45-65 years with HIV. The sample in question was unsorted PBMCs, obtained 0.5 years before starting antiretroviral therapy. The V and J genes are TRBV12-5 and TRBJ2-6; 7 bases fit TRBD1. The CDR3: CASGLARDSARSTGANVLTF. Written as DNA, the CDR3 is TGTGCTAGTGGTTTGGCCCGGGACAGCGCCAGGAGCACTGGGGCCAACGTCCTGACTTTC. Together with reference TRBV12-5 and TRBJ2-6, the CDR3 gives the full variable domain: DARVTQTPRHKVTEMGQEVTMRCQPILGHNTVFWYRQTMMQGLELLAYFRNRAPLDDSGMPKDRFSAEMPDATLATLKIQPSEPRDSAVYFCASGLARDSARSTGANVLTFGAGSRLTVL.